Sequencing of this T cell receptor (beta chain) was carried out in a study of T cells after yellow fever vaccination. Background on the study: Fractions of limited cellularity were prepared by means of SMART-Seq v4 Ultra Low Input.

The germline V gene has CDR1 MRHNA and CDR2 SNTAGT. The CDR3 has 15 residues. Trimming at V came to 6 bases and at J to 1 base, leaving 3 bases not matched to a gene. Overall study findings and caveats: Boosting was followed by the reappearance of most primary-vaccination clones (less than 98% CD4, 85% to 90% CD8).

Conversion of TCR transcripts into cDNA relied on 5'RACE template switching, which added a universal primer site and UMIs. TCRdb independently ran MiXCR on the 5' RACE reads; one entry per CDR3 protein. The sample lists 120,000 or so distinct CDR3 sequences; approximately 16% were seen once. Only a few counts were recorded for this clonotype. Its antigen is as yet unknown. The sequences come from CD8+ T cells sorted from PBMCs, collected 5 days after the yellow fever booster vaccination. The receptor was isolated from a man aged 18 to 29 who received the YFV17D yellow fever vaccine. This rearrangement joins TRBV6-4 to TRBJ2-1; the match to TRBD2 covers 10 bases. CDR3 bases: TGTGCCAGCAGCGAACTAGCGGGGTCCTACAATGAGCAGTTCTTC. This translates into CASSELAGSYNEQFF.